The 21 T cell receptor beta chains listed next were all sequenced from one sample in a study of shared clonotypes between healthy human individuals. The data were produced by immunoSEQ multiplex PCR, yet TCRdb's version contains in-frame clones alone and is incomplete. The profile covers about 2.2 million clones, with just under 95% appearing a single time and roughly 1.7% taken by the ten largest. Only CD45RO-negative cells positively selected for CCR7 counted as naive CD8 cells, so terminally differentiated effector memory CD45RA+ cells were excluded. Sequences were obtained from naive CD8+ T cells from PBMCs. The receptors stem from a young man in good health. Some clones in this sample may be carry-over from other donors' samples.

This clone turned up a few times. This chain uses TRBV19 with TRBJ1-5; TRBD1 matches at 8 bases. The CDR3 runs 15 residues. V trimming: 6 bases; J trimming: 4 bases; junction bases outside the gene matches: 8. CDR1 is LNHDA and CDR2 is SQIVND in the germline V gene (reference sequence). The CDR3 region is CASSTGGEGNQPQHF. The CDR3 DNA reads as TGTGCCAGTAGCACAGGGGGGGAAGGGAATCAGCCCCAGCATTTT.

The J gene is TRBJ2-7, the V gene TRBV11-1, with 8 bases matching TRBD1. This CDR3 has 16 amino acids. The V gene's germline CDR1 is SGHAT and CDR2 FQDESV (reference sequence). V trimming: 5 bases; J trimming: 0 bases; junction bases outside the gene matches: 9. The CDR3 here is CASSLGQGWSSYEQYF. In DNA, the CDR3 is TGTGCCAGCAGCCTCGGACAGGGTTGGAGCTCCTACGAGCAGTACTTC.

The genes are TRBV6-5 and TRBJ2-7, with D perhaps assigned TRBD1 or TRBD2 (6 bases each). The CDR3 covers 14 residues. The ends were cut back, 7 bases at V and 4 bases at J, with 17 bases in the middle. Looked up from germline, CDR1 is MNHEY and CDR2 is SVGAGI. CDR3 sequence: CASTPRGAGYEQYF. The CDR3 coding sequence is TGTGCCAGCACCCCGAGGGGGGCGGGGTACGAGCAGTACTTC.

The rearrangement joins TRBV5-1 to TRBJ2-7; TRBD1 agrees at 8 bases. The length of the CDR3 is 14 residues. The germline CDR1 and CDR2 sequences are SGHRS and YFSETQ. Trimming took 0 bases from V and 3 from J; bases not matched to a gene: 2. CDR3 coding DNA: TGCGCCAGCAGCTTGGGGACAGGGCTCTACGAGCAGTACTTC. This encodes CASSLGTGLYEQYF.

The chain carries TRBV27 and TRBJ1-5; D might be TRBD1 (5 bases). Germline-derived CDR1 and CDR2 are MNHEY and SMNVEV (reference sequence). This CDR3 has 15 amino acids. V was trimmed by 8 bases and J by 4 bases, leaving 18 bases between them. The CDR3 DNA is TGTGCCAGCCGGATGGGGGGACCTGGGAATCAGCCCCAGCATTTT. Translated, it gives CASRMGGPGNQPQHF.

The chain combines TRBV5-1 with TRBJ1-2; the D is unclear. Germline assignment: CDR1 SGHRS and CDR2 YFSETQ. V was cut by 1 base and J by 6 bases, with 13 bases left in between. The length of the CDR3 is 14 residues. The CDR3 spells CASSLWSIGDGYTF. Here the CDR3 DNA reads TGCGCCAGCAGCTTGTGGTCAATCGGGGATGGCTACACCTTC. Based on the CDR3 plus reference TRBV5-1 and TRBJ1-2, the full variable domain is KAGVTQTPRYLIKTRGQQVTLSCSPISGHRSVSWYQQTPGQGLQFLFEYFSETQRNKGNFPGRFSGRQFSNSRSEMNVSTLELGDSALYLCASSLWSIGDGYTFGSGTRLTVV.

The V call is TRBV7-9, the J call TRBJ2-7, with D perhaps being TRBD1 or TRBD2 (6 bases each). Germline V gene lookup returns CDR1 SEHNR and CDR2 FQNEAQ (reference sequence). This CDR3 has 14 residues. Trimming stripped 3 bases from V and 5 bases from J, with 14 bases between. The DNA of the CDR3 is TGTGCCAGCAGCTTGAGGGGGGTCTCGGACGAGCAGTACTTC. Translated: CASSLRGVSDEQYF.

This chain links TRBV27 with TRBJ2-7; D not resolved. CDR1 and CDR2 (germline): MNHEY, SMNVEV (reference sequence). The CDR3 is 15 residues long. Between the trimmed V and J ends, which lost 2 bases and 3 bases, there was a span of 14 bases. The DNA for the CDR3 is TGTGCCAGCAGTTTAAAATTTGCGTGGGGCTACGAGCAGTACTTC. Residues: CASSLKFAWGYEQYF.

In regard to this clone: Within the sample, other DNA sequences also encode this same CDR3. This sequence joins TRBV9 and TRBJ2-7; D remains ambiguous. V was trimmed by 4 bases and J by 2 bases, leaving 7 bases between them. From germline, CDR1 is SGDLS and CDR2 YYNGEE. The CDR3 covers 12 residues. CDR3 loop: CASSPNTYEQYF. The DNA of the CDR3 is TGTGCCAGCAGCCCCAATACCTACGAGCAGTACTTC.

This CDR3 is CASSLGFWDSGANVLTF. The DNA of the CDR3 is TGTGCCAGCAGCTTAGGTTTCTGGGACTCTGGGGCCAACGTCCTGACTTTC. The chain employs TRBV11-2 and TRBJ2-6; no clear D gene. V was clipped by 1 base and J by 0 bases, with 10 bases between them. This CDR3 contains 17 residues. Germline V gene lookup returns CDR1 SGHAT and CDR2 FQNNGV.

The chain is built from TRBV11-2 and TRBJ2-3; 9 nucleotides align to TRBD2. Germline V lookup: CDR1 SGHAT, CDR2 FQNNGV. J lost 2 bases, V lost 0 bases, and 9 bases had no gene match. The CDR3 is 18 residues long. CDR3 region: CASSLESLAGLHTDTQYF. The CDR3, as DNA: TGTGCCAGCAGCTTAGAGTCCCTAGCGGGACTCCACACAGATACGCAGTATTTT.

The V gene is TRBV7-8, the J gene TRBJ2-1; 8 nucleotides line up with TRBD2. The CDR3 loop spans 15 amino acids. CDR1 is SGHVS, CDR2 FQNEAQ, per germline. J gave up 8 bases and V 5 bases, and 11 bases lay outside the gene matches. The CDR3 region has the DNA TGTGCCAGCAGCGGGTGGACTAGCACGGCCTATGAGCAGTTCTTC. Its protein product is CASSGWTSTAYEQFF.

The chain links TRBV6-6 to TRBJ2-5; the match to TRBD1 covers 8 bases. The CDR3 length is 16 residues. In germline, CDR1 is MNHNY, CDR2 SVGAGI (reference sequence). Trimming removed 6 bases from V and 1 base from J; junction bases left unmatched: 10. CDR3 coding DNA: TGTGCCAGCAGGGGTACAGGGGGAGAGGCCCAAGAGACCCAGTACTTC. This translates into CASRGTGGEAQETQYF.

This chain links TRBV7-3 with TRBJ2-1; perhaps TRBD2 as D (6 bases). The V and J ends lost 4 bases and 1 base respectively, with 11 bases between them. The CDR3 contains 15 residues. Germline V lookup: CDR1 SGHTA, CDR2 FQGTGA. The CDR3 protein is CASSSPGLSYNEQFF. Here the CDR3 DNA reads TGTGCCAGCAGCTCACCCGGACTATCCTACAATGAGCAGTTCTTC.

The chain combines TRBV7-9 with TRBJ2-7, with TRBD2 matching 11 bases. The ends lost 5 bases at V and 0 bases at J; junction bases unmatched: 15. Per germline, CDR1 SEHNR and CDR2 FQNEAQ (reference sequence). The CDR3 length is 19 residues. The CDR3 spells CASSNWGSSGRHSSYEQYF. In DNA form, the CDR3 reads TGTGCCAGCAGCAACTGGGGTTCTAGCGGGAGGCATAGCTCCTACGAGCAGTACTTC.

V usage is TRBV15 and J usage is TRBJ2-6; no definite D call. Trimming removed 1 base from V and 0 bases from J, with 10 bases in between. CDR3 size: 17 residues. Germline V lookup: CDR1 LNHNV, CDR2 YYDKDF (reference sequence). The CDR3 reads CATSRVDLLSGANVLTF. CDR3 coding DNA: TGTGCCACCAGCAGAGTCGACTTACTCTCTGGGGCCAACGTCCTGACTTTC. The entire variable domain, with the rest obtained from reference TRBV15 and TRBJ2-6, is as follows: DAMVIQNPRYQVTQFGKPVTLSCSQTLNHNVMYWYQQKSSQAPKLLFHYYDKDFNNEADTPDNFQSRRPNTSFCFLDIRSPGLGDTAMYLCATSRVDLLSGANVLTFGAGSRLTVL.

This clone was counted a few times. The V and J genes are TRBV30 and TRBJ1-5; tentative D call: TRBD1 (5 bases). Germline CDR1 GTSNPN, CDR2 SVGIG (reference sequence). The CDR3 has 13 amino acids. V was clipped by 0 bases and J by 4 bases, with 7 bases between them. The CDR3 DNA reads TGTGCCTGGAGTGTACAGGTTAATCAGCCCCAGCATTTT. This gives the protein CAWSVQVNQPQHF.

For this clone: Other DNA variants within this sample encode the same CDR3. The V and J genes are TRBV9 and TRBJ2-7; weak D call: TRBD1 (5 bases). The CDR3 length is 14 residues. With 1 base removed from V and 2 bases from J, the gap between germline ends came to 10 bases. From germline, CDR1 is SGDLS and CDR2 YYNGEE. The CDR3 DNA follows: TGTGCCAGCAGCGTAAGAGACAGAGCCTACGAGCAGTACTTC. It is translated as CASSVRDRAYEQYF.

The chain couples TRBV5-1 to TRBJ2-1; TRBD1 matches at 7 bases. Germline V CDR1 and CDR2: SGHRS, YFSETQ. CDR3 length equals 16 residues. The ends lost 0 bases at V and 4 bases at J; junction bases unmatched: 7. The CDR3 nucleotides read TGCGCCAGCAGCTTGGCTCCGACAGGGCTATACAATGAGCAGTTCTTC. Protein sequence: CASSLAPTGLYNEQFF.

The V and J genes are TRBV7-5 and TRBJ1-2. TRBV7-5 is termed a pseudogene. The CDR3 totals 11 residues. The CDR3 region is CVTVANYGYTF. In DNA form, the CDR3 reads TGTGTCACGGTGGCTAACTATGGCTACACCTTC.

The V call is TRBV2, the J call TRBJ2-7, with 13 positions matching TRBD2. CDR1 and CDR2 from the germline V gene are SNHLY and FYNNEI. V shed 2 bases and J 7 bases; nucleotides not matched to a gene: 8. CDR3 size: 16 residues. The CDR3 protein is CASSEPRTSGSGEQYF. Here the CDR3 DNA reads TGTGCCAGCAGTGAACCGCGGACTAGCGGGAGTGGGGAGCAGTACTTC.